Listed below are T cell receptor beta chains from one sample, sequenced in a study of T cell changes during pregnancy in multiple sclerosis. Data came from immunoSEQ multiplex PCR; TCRdb stores just in-frame clones and leaves some out. The sample yields approximately 89,000 clones, about 94% seen once. The sample was peripheral blood, taken in the third trimester of pregnancy. Every receptor here comes from a female donor with multiple sclerosis, enrolled in a pregnancy study. Both conserved end residues are part of each CDR3. Fields, in order: V gene, D gene, J gene, clone size, CDR3 DNA, CDR3 protein. D genes are given only for firm matches. Not every row has a clone size; where given, it reads once, few, many or a size class.

TRBV6-5,TRBD1,TRBJ2-7,NA,TGTGCCAGCAGTTCGTCAGGGGGTTCAAGAAACGAGCAGTACTTC,CASSSSGGSRNEQYF
TRBV27,NA,TRBJ2-1,NA,TGTGCCAGCAGTCCAGGGCAGGGCAATGAGCAGTTCTTC,CASSPGQGNEQFF
TRBV7-8,NA,TRBJ1-4,NA,TGTGCCAGCAGACCCTCACGGGGGGCCACAGGGAGTGCGACTAATGAAAAACTGTTTTTT,CASRPSRGATGSATNEKLFF
TRBV21-1,NA,TRBJ2-1,once,TGTGCCAGCGGTGTTATGGGACTAGCGGCTGACAATGAGCAGTTCTTC,CASGVMGLAADNEQFF
TRBV6-6,TRBD2,TRBJ2-1,NA,TGTGCCAGCAGTTACTCGACTAGCGGGAGTGATGAGCAGTTCTTC,CASSYSTSGSDEQFF
TRBV5-1,NA,TRBJ1-4,NA,TGCGCCAGCAGCGTTGACTCATTTAATGAAAAACTGTTTTTT,CASSVDSFNEKLFF
TRBV6-5,NA,TRBJ2-7,NA,TGTGCCAGCAGTCCAGGGCTGGGAGGAGCCTACGAGCAGTACTTC,CASSPGLGGAYEQYF
TRBV18,TRBD1,TRBJ2-7,once,TGTGCCAGCGGAAGGACAGGGGTCGCCTACGAGCAGTACTTC,CASGRTGVAYEQYF
TRBV7-9,NA,TRBJ2-7,NA,TGTGCCAGCAGCTTAGGGACTATCTCCTACGAGCAGTACTTC,CASSLGTISYEQYF
TRBV5-1,NA,TRBJ1-2,few,TGCGCCAGCAGCCTCGGACTCAGCAGTGACTACACCTTC,CASSLGLSSDYTF
TRBV5-1,NA,TRBJ1-1,NA,TGCGCCAGCTTTTCGGGGGGACTAGGCACTGAAGCTTTCTTT,CASFSGGLGTEAFF
TRBV5-1,TRBD1,TRBJ1-1,NA,TGCGCCAGCAGCTTAGAGGGACAGGGTTTGACTGAAGCTTTCTTT,CASSLEGQGLTEAFF
TRBV7-7,NA,TRBJ2-1,NA,TGTGCCAGCAGCAGCACAGGTTACAATGAGCAGTTCTTC,CASSSTGYNEQFF
TRBV7-9,TRBD1,TRBJ2-7,NA,TGTGCCAGCAGCCCATCCGGGACAGGGGTCGAGCAGTACTTC,CASSPSGTGVEQYF
TRBV6-4,NA,TRBJ2-3,NA,TGTGCCAGCAGTGACCAGCCAGGGGCAGATACGCAGTATTTT,CASSDQPGADTQYF
TRBV14,NA,TRBJ1-4,NA,TGTGCCAGCAGCTTACAGGCTGCAACTAATGAAAAACTGTTTTTT,CASSLQAATNEKLFF
TRBV19,NA,TRBJ2-1,NA,TGTGCCAGTAATCAGGGGTACAATGAGCAGTTCTTC,CASNQGYNEQFF
TRBV4-3,TRBD1,TRBJ1-3,NA,TGCGCCAGCAGCCAGCAACACGACAGGGGGGGTGGAAACACCATATATTTT,CASSQQHDRGGGNTIYF
TRBV27,NA,TRBJ2-1,NA,TGTGCCAGCAGTTCAGGACAGTCGGCAGGTGAGCAGTTCTTC,CASSSGQSAGEQFF
TRBV18,TRBD2,TRBJ2-3,NA,TGTGCCACCCCGGCGGGCGGGAGGCCCACAGATACGCAGTATTTT,CATPAGGRPTDTQYF
TRBV4-2,NA,TRBJ1-1,few,TGTGCCAGCAGCGCTGGAGGCCCCGGTACTGAAGCTTTCTTT,CASSAGGPGTEAFF
TRBV18,NA,TRBJ2-4,NA,TGTGCCAGCTCACCACGGGGTGGACTAGCCAAAAACATTCAGTACTTC,CASSPRGGLAKNIQYF
TRBV4-1,TRBD2,TRBJ2-7,NA,TGCGCCAGCAGCCAAGAAAGCGGGAGGGCCGATGAGCAGTACTTC,CASSQESGRADEQYF
TRBV5-5,NA,TRBJ1-3,NA,TGTGCCAGCAGCCCGGACTTCTCTGGAAACACCATATATTTT,CASSPDFSGNTIYF
TRBV27,NA,TRBJ1-1,NA,TGTGCCAGCAGTCCACCGGAGGGGTGGCCGAGCACTGAAGCTTTCTTT,CASSPPEGWPSTEAFF
TRBV11-2,NA,TRBJ2-1,NA,TGTGCCAGCAGCTCCTGGGTGGGCGGGATTTCGGGTGAGCAGTTCTTC,CASSSWVGGISGEQFF
TRBV2,TRBD1,TRBJ2-7,NA,TGTGCCAGCAAAGGGACAGGGACCTACGAGCAGTACTTC,CASKGTGTYEQYF
TRBV6-1,TRBD1,TRBJ2-7,NA,TGTGCCAGCAGTGATCAGGACAGGGGCGTCGAGCAGTACTTC,CASSDQDRGVEQYF
TRBV5-4,NA,TRBJ2-7,NA,TGTGCCAGCAGCCCCTCTGTGTTAGGGGGAGCAGACGAGCAGTACTTC,CASSPSVLGGADEQYF
TRBV19,TRBD1,TRBJ2-7,NA,TGTGCCAGTAGTATTGAATTCTGGGACAGGGGGTTGTACGAGCAGTACTTC,CASSIEFWDRGLYEQYF
TRBV29-1,TRBD1,TRBJ2-1,NA,TGCAGCGTTGACAGGACAGGGGTCCACAATGAGCAGTTCTTC,CSVDRTGVHNEQFF